The 3 T cell receptor beta chains in this list originate from one sample, sequenced in a study of cytomegalovirus exposure and HLA in healthy donors. With 60 Vbeta and 13 Jbeta primers, the PCR was carried out. Assay: immunoSEQ multiplex PCR; the TCRdb copy retains only in-frame clones and omits some. The table has about 200,000 clones, about 80% seen once. The sample consisted of PBMCs. Receptors were obtained from a young man in good health and CMV-seronegative.

This chain joins TRBV7-3 and TRBJ2-1, with 12 positions matching TRBD2. The CDR3 contains 15 residues. V shed 5 bases, J shed 6 bases, and the junction held 5 bases outside the gene matches. Germline values: CDR1 SGHTA, CDR2 FQGTGA. Here the CDR3 reads CASSISSGRANEQFF. The CDR3 DNA sequence: TGTGCCAGCAGCATATCTAGCGGGAGGGCCAATGAGCAGTTCTTC.

The CDR3 DNA follows: TGTGCCAGCAGGGATAGGGGCACTGAAGCTTTCTTT. It codes for CASRDRGTEAFF. This rearrangement joins TRBV2 to TRBJ1-1, with D possibly TRBD1 on 5 matching bases. Germline CDR1 is SNHLY and CDR2 is FYNNEI. The CDR3 covers 12 residues. V lost 6 bases and J lost 4, with 9 bases in between.

The chain couples TRBV6-5 to TRBJ2-3; D is undetermined. The V gene lost 6 bases and the J gene lost 4 bases, with 8 bases spanning the gap. The CDR3 is 12 residues long. CDR1 and CDR2 from the germline V gene are MNHEY and SVGAGI. The CDR3 sequence: CASSHAADTQYF. The DNA of the CDR3 is TGTGCCAGCAGCCACGCGGCAGATACGCAGTATTTT.